This T cell receptor beta chain originates from a study of blood T cell repertoires in COVID-19. On the study more broadly: Spain, Italy and the United States supplied samples that represented acute and convalescent COVID-19. PBMCs, B-cell-depleted T cells, or T cells were the source of the cDNA or gDNA that made up the material.

Original methodology: Reference gene primer amplification yielded estimated nucleated cell counts. Generated by immunoSEQ multiplex PCR, the TCRdb table keeps only in-frame clones and is missing some. V, J and clone size are taken as reported in that table, and D and trimming were inferred from the DNA itself. The data contain around 200,000 clones, around nine tenths of them singletons. Germline CDR1 and CDR2: SGHRS and YFSETQ. V lost 3 bases, J lost 7 bases, and 16 bases lay in between. This CDR3 region has 15 residues. The chain recombines TRBV5-1 with TRBJ1-4; D may be TRBD1 (6 bases). The clonotype originates from a man aged 65-85 years with acute or convalescent COVID-19. The sequenced material came from peripheral blood. The CDR3 bases are TGCGCCAGCAGCTCCCAGGGGATTCGTGGTGAAAAACTGTTTTTT. Residues: CASSSQGIRGEKLFF.